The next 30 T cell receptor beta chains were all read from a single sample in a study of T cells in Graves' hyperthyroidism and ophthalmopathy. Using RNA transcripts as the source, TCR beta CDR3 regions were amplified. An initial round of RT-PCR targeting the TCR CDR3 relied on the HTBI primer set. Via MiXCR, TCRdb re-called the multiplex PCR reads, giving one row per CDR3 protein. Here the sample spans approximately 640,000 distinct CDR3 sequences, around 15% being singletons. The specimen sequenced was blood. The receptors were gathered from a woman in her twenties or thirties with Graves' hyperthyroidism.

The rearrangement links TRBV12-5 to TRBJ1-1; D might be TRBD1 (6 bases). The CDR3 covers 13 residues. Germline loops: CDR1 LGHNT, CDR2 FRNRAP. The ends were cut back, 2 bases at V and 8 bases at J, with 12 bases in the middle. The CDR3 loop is CASGLTTGREAFF. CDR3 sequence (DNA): TGTGCTAGTGGTTTGACGACAGGTAGAGAAGCTTTCTTT.

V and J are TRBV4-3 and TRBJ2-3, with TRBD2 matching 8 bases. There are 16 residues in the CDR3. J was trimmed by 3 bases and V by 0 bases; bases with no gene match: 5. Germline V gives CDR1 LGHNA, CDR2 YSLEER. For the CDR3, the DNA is TGCGCCAGCAGCCAAGAGTCAGCGGGAGAAACAGATACGCAGTATTTT. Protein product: CASSQESAGETDTQYF.

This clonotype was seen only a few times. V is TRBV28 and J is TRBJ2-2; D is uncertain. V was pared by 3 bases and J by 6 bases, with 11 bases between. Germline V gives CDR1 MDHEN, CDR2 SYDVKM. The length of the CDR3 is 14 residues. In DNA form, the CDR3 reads TGTGCCAGCAGTTTGGTAGGCTGGGCCGGGGAGCTGTTTTTT. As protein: CASSLVGWAGELFF.

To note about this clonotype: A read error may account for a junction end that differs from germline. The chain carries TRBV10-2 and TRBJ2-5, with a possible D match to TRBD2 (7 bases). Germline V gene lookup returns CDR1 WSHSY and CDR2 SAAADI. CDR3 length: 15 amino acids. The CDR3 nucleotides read TGCGCCAGCAGTGAAAACCGGGGGGCGGGGGAGACCCAGCACTTC. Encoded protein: CASSENRGAGETQHF.

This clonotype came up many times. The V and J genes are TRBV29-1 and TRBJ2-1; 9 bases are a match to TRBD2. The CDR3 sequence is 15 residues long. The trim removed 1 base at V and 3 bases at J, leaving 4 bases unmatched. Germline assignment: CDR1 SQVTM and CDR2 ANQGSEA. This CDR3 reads CSVEGVAGVYNEQFF. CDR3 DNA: TGCAGCGTTGAAGGGGTAGCGGGAGTCTACAATGAGCAGTTCTTC.

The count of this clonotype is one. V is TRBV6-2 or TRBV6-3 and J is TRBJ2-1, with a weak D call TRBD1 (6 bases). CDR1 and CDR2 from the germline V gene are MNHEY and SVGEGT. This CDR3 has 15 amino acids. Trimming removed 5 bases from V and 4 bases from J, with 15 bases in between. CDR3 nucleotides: TGTGCCAGCAGTGCGGCCGGGACAACTTACAATGAGCAGTTCTTC. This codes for CASSAAGTTYNEQFF.

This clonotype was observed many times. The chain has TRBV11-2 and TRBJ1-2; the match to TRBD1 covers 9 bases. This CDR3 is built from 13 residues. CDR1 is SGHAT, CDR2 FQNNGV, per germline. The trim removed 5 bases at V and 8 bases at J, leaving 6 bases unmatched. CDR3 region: CASSPGTGTGYTF. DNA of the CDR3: TGTGCCAGCAGCCCCGGGACAGGGACCGGCTACACCTTC.

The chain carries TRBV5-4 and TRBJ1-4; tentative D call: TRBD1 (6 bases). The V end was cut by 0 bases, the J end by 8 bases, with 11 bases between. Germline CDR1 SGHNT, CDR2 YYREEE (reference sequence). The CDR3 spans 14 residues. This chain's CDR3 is CASSLGRGYEKLFF. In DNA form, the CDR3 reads TGTGCCAGCAGCTTGGGCAGGGGATACGAAAAACTGTTTTTT.

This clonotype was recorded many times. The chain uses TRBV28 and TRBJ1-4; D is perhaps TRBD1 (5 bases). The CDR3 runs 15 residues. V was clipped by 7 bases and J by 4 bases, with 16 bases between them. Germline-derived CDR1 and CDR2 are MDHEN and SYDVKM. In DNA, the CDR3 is TGTGCCAGCAAGGGGCAAAACGGGCTTAATGAAAAACTGTTTTTT. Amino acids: CASKGQNGLNEKLFF.

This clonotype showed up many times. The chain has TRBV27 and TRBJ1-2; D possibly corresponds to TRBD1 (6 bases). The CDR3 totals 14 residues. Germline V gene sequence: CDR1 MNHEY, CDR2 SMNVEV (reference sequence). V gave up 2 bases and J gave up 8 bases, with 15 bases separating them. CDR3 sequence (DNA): TGTGCCAGCAGTTTAAGGGGGGTCCACTGGGGCTACACCTTC. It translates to CASSLRGVHWGYTF.

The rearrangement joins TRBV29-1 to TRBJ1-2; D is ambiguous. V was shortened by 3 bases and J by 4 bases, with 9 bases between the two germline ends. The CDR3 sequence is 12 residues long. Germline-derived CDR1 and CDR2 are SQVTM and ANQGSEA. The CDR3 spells CSVDTVGYGYTF. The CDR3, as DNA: TGCAGCGTTGACACGGTCGGCTATGGCTACACCTTC.

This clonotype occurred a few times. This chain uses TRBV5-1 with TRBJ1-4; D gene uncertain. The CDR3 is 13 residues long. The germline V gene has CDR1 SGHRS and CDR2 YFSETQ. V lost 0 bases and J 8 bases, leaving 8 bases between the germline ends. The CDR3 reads CASSLGSAEKLFF. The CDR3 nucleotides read TGCGCCAGCAGCTTGGGTTCAGCGGAAAAACTGTTTTTT.

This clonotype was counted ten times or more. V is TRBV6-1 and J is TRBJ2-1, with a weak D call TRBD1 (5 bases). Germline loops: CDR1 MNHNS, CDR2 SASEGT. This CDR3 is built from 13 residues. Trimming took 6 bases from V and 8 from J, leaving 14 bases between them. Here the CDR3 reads CASSPRVGDEQFF. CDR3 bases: TGTGCCAGCAGCCCCAGGGTAGGGGATGAGCAGTTCTTC.

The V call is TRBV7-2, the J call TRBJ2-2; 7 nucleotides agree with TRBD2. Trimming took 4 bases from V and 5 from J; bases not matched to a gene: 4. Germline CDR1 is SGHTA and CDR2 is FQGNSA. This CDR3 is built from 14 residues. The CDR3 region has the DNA TGTGCCAGCAGCTCCTTTAGCGGGACCGGGGAGCTGTTTTTT. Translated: CASSSFSGTGELFF.

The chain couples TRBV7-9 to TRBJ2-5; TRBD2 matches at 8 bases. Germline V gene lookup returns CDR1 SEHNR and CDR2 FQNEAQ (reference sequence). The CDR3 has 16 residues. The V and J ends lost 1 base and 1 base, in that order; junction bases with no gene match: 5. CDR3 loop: CASSLVTSGFQETQYF. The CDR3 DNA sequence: TGTGCCAGCAGCTTAGTAACTAGCGGATTCCAAGAGACCCAGTACTTC.

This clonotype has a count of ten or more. CDR3: CASSLALTSGGYEQYF. The CDR3 bases are TGTGCCAGCAGCTTAGCCTTAACTAGCGGGGGATACGAGCAGTACTTC. The V gene is TRBV7-2, the J gene TRBJ2-7; 11 nucleotides match TRBD2. There are 16 residues in the CDR3. V lost 0 bases, J lost 4 bases, and 5 bases stayed unmatched. The V gene's germline CDR1 is SGHTA and CDR2 FQGNSA.

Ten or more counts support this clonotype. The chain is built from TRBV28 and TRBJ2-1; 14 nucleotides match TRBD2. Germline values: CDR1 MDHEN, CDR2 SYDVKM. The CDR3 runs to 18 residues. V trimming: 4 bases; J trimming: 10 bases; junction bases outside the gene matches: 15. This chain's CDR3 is CASSSPEGLAGVYREQFF. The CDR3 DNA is TGTGCCAGCAGTTCCCCTGAGGGACTAGCGGGAGTTTATCGGGAGCAGTTCTTC. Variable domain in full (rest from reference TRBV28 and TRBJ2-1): DVKVTQSSRYLVKRTGEKVFLECVQDMDHENMFWYRQDPGLGLRLIYFSYDVKMKEKGDIPEGYSVSREKKERFSLILESASTNQTSMYLCASSSPEGLAGVYREQFFGPGTRLTVL.

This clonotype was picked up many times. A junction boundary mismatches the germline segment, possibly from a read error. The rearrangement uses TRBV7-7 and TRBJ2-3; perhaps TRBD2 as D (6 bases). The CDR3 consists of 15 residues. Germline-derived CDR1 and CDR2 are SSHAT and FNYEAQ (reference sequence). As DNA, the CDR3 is TGTGCTAGCAGCTTAGACGGGGGATCTGGGAATACGCAGTATTTT. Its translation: CASSLDGGSGNTQYF.

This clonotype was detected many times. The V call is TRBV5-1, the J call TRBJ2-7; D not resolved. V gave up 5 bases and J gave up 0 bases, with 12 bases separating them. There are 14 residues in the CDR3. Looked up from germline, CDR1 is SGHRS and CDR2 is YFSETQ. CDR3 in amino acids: CASRDEPHSYEQYF. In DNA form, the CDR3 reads TGCGCCAGCAGGGACGAACCTCACTCCTACGAGCAGTACTTC.

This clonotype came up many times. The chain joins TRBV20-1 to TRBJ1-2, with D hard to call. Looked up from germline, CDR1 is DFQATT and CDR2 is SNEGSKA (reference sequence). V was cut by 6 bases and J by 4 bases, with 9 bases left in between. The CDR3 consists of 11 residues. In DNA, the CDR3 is TGCAGTGCCAGGAAGGGCTATGGCTACACCTTC. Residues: CSARKGYGYTF.

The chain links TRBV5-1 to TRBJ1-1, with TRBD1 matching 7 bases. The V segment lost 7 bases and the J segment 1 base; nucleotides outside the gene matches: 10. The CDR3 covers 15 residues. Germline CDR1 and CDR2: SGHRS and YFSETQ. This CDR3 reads CASGQRQGRNTEAFF. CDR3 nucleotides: TGCGCCAGCGGACAACGACAGGGCAGGAACACTGAAGCTTTCTTT.

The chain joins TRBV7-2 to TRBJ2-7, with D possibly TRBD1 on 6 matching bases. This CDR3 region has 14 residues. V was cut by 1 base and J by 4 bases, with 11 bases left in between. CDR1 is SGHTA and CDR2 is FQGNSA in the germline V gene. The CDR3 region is CASSLGTEGYEQYF. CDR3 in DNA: TGTGCCAGCAGCTTAGGGACAGAGGGGTACGAGCAGTACTTC.

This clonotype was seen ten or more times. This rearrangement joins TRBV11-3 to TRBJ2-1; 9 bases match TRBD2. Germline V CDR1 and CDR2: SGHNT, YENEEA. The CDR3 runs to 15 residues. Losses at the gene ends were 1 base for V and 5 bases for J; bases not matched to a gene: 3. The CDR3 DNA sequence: TGTGCCAGCAGCTTAGGACTAGCGGAGGACAATGAGCAGTTCTTC. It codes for CASSLGLAEDNEQFF.

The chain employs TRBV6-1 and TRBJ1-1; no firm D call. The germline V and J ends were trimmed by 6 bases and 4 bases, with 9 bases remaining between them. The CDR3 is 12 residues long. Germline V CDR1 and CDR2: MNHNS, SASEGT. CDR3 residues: CASRTEGTEAFF. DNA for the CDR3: TGTGCCAGCAGGACGGAAGGCACTGAAGCTTTCTTT.

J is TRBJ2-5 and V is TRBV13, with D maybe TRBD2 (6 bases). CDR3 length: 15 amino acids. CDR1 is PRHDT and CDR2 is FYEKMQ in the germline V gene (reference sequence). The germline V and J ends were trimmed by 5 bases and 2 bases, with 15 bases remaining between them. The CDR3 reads CASSGDPSEQETQYF. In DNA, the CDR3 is TGTGCCAGCAGCGGGGACCCTAGCGAGCAAGAGACCCAGTACTTC.

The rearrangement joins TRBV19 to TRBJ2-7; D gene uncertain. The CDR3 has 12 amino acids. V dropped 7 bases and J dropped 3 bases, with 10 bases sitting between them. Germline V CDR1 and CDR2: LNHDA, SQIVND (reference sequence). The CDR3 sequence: CASTSENYEQYF. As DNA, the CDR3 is TGTGCCAGTACCTCGGAAAACTACGAGCAGTACTTC.

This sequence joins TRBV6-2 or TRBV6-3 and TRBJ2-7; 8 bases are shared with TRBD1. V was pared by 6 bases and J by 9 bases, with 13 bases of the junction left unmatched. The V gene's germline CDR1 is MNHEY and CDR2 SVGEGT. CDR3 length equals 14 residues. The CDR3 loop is CASRSRGPRGVQYF. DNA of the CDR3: TGTGCCAGCAGATCCAGGGGGCCAAGGGGCGTGCAGTACTTC.

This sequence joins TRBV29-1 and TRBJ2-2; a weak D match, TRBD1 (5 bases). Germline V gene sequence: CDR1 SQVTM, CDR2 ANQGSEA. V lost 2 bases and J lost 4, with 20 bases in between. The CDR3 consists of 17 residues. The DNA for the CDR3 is TGCAGCGTTGAACTGATGACAGAATTGACAGCCACCGGGGAGCTGTTTTTT. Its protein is CSVELMTELTATGELFF.

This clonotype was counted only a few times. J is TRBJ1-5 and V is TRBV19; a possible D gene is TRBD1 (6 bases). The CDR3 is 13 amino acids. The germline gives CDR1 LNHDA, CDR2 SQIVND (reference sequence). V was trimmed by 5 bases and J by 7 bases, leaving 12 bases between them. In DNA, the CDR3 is TGTGCCAGTAGTGATACAGGGATACAGCCCCAGCATTTT. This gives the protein CASSDTGIQPQHF.

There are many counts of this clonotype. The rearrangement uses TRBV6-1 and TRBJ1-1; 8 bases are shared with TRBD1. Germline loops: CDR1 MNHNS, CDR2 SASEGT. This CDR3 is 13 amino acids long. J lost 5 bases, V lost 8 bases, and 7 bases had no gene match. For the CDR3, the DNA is TGTGCCAGCTACTTCACAGGGGGGACTGAAGCTTTCTTT. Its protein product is CASYFTGGTEAFF.